This T cell receptor beta chain appears in the sequencing data of a study of blood T cell repertoires in COVID-19. For the study at large: PBMCs, B-cell-depleted T cells, or T cells provided the cDNA or gDNA that made up the material.

Method: immunoSEQ multiplex PCR; TCRdb's copy keeps in-frame clones and lacks some. Among around 150,000 clones, 87% were seen once, and the ten largest hold 3.5% to 5%. The CDR3 is made up of 16 amino acids. Between the trimmed V and J ends, which lost 0 bases and 1 base, there was a span of 11 bases. CDR1 LGHDT and CDR2 YNNKEL come from the germline V gene (reference sequence). This sequence originates from a woman in her sixties with active or convalescent COVID-19. The rearrangement links TRBV3-1 (or the pseudogene TRBV3-2) to TRBJ2-3, with D possibly matching TRBD1 (6 bases). Sequenced input: peripheral blood. The CDR3 coding sequence is TGTGCCAGCAGCCAAGACTTCCCAGGGGGCACAGATACGCAGTATTTT. The encoded protein is CASSQDFPGGTDTQYF.